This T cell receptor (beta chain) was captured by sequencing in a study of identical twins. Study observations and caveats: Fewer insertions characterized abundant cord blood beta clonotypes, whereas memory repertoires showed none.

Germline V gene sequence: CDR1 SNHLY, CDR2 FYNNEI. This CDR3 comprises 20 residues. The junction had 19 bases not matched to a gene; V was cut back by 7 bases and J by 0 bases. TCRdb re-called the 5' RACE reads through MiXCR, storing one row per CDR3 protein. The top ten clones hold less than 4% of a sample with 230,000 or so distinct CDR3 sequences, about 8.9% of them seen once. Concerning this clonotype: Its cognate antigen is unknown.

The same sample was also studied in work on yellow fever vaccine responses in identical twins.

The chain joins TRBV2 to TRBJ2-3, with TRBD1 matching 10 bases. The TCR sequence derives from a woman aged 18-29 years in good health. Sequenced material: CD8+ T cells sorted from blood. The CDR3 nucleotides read TGTGCCAGCAAATTCTCCGTCGTCCCGGGACAGGGGACTAGCACAGATACGCAGTATTTT. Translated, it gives CASKFSVVPGQGTSTDTQYF.